What follows describes a single TCR beta chain. This entry is derived from a study of blood T cell repertoires in COVID-19. Enrollees, 18 to 89 years old, lived in fewer than 25 US areas. Libraries were prepared by immunoSEQ multiplex PCR; TCRdb keeps only in-frame clonotypes and omits some of them. Of about 210,000 clones listed, about four fifths are singletons. The specimen sequenced was PBMCs or T cells enriched from blood (not recorded which). This TCR derives from a woman in her twenties or thirties who had been exposed to COVID-19.

The CDR3 region has the DNA TGTGCCAGCAGCCCCCAGAGGGAGGGGTTCGGAAACACCATATATTTT. It translates to CASSPQREGFGNTIYF. V usage is TRBV11-2 and J usage is TRBJ1-3, with D perhaps TRBD1 (5 bases). The CDR3 is made up of 16 amino acids. The V and J ends lost 5 bases and 4 bases respectively, with 18 bases between them. The germline CDR1 and CDR2 sequences are SGHAT and FQNNGV.